Listed here are 4 T cell receptor beta chains from one sample, sequenced in a study of cytomegalovirus exposure and HLA in healthy donors. PCR involved 60 Vbeta and 13 Jbeta primers. Here immunoSEQ multiplex PCR was the method, and the copy in TCRdb shows in-frame clones only, minus some. This repertoire shows 85,000 to 100,000 clones, about 80% found once; its top ten account for 16%. Sequenced input: PBMCs. These receptors were collected from a man in his 60s in good health and CMV-seropositive.

The V call is TRBV6-5, the J call TRBJ2-7; 10 bases line up with TRBD1. J lost 3 bases, V lost 8 bases, and 10 bases had no gene match. The CDR3 has 15 residues. From germline, CDR1 is MNHEY and CDR2 SVGAGI. Here the CDR3 DNA reads TGTGCCAGCGGGACGGGACAGGGGTGGGTCTACGAGCAGTACTTC. The encoded protein is CASGTGQGWVYEQYF.

The J gene is TRBJ2-1, the V gene TRBV28, with a tentative D call TRBD2 (5 bases). The CDR3 has 13 amino acids. In germline, CDR1 is MDHEN, CDR2 SYDVKM. The V end was cut by 8 bases, the J end by 6 bases, with 14 bases between. CDR3 amino acids: CASLLPGINEQFF. As DNA, the CDR3 is TGTGCCAGCCTCCTACCCGGGATCAATGAGCAGTTCTTC.

The J gene is TRBJ1-1, the V gene TRBV14; TRBD1 agrees at 9 bases. Germline V lookup: CDR1 SGHDN, CDR2 FVKESK. J lost 7 bases, V lost 3 bases, and 12 bases had no gene match. The CDR3 contains 16 residues. The CDR3 loop reads CASSQLGGQGIFEAFF. CDR3 DNA: TGTGCCAGCAGCCAGCTTGGAGGACAGGGGATTTTTGAAGCTTTCTTT. The full variable domain, in which reference TRBV14 and TRBJ1-1 provide the parts outside the CDR3, is EAGVTQFPSHSVIEKGQTVTLRCDPISGHDNLYWYRRVMGKEIKFLLHFVKESKQDESGMPNNRFLAERTGGTYSTLKVQPAELEDSGVYFCASSQLGGQGIFEAFFGQGTRLTVV.

The DNA of the CDR3 is TGTGCCAGCAGTTTACCCCACGTGGAGGGGACGCCTAACTATGGCTACACCTTC. This sequence encodes CASSLPHVEGTPNYGYTF. This sequence joins TRBV28 and TRBJ1-2; D is possibly TRBD1 (5 bases). Trimming shortened V by 2 bases and J by 0 bases, and 19 bases separated the two germline ends. Germline V CDR1 and CDR2: MDHEN, SYDVKM. CDR3 length: 18 amino acids.